This TCR beta chain was identified in a study of neurological immune-mediated disorders. This CDR3 spans 15 amino acids. V shed 1 base and J shed 3 bases, with 14 bases lying between them. Germline V gene sequence: CDR1 SQVTM, CDR2 ANQGSEA. Each CDR3 protein is one row after TCRdb ran MiXCR on the 5' RACE reads. This table has roughly 60,000 distinct CDR3 sequences, around 9.7% appearing once. Study-level results: No CDR3 amino acid sequences recurred among expanded clones across subjects, suggesting private repertoires in all groups.

This clonotype was seen ten or more times. Its antigen is not known. Indicated time point: longitudinal time-point 2. Volunteers attending a blood bank in Maryland, USA, served as healthy controls. The unsorted libraries originated from 2 million PBMCs kept at -80 C. Sequencing was performed on PBMCs. The sequence was obtained from a man in his thirties or forties in good health. The chain couples TRBV29-1 to TRBJ2-3; maybe TRBD1 (5 bases). The CDR3 DNA is TGCAGCGTTGAAGGCGCCAGGGCGGCGACAGATACGCAGTATTTT. Protein product: CSVEGARAATDTQYF.